The 2 T cell receptor beta chains reported below all come from one sample, sequenced in a study of blood T cell repertoires in COVID-19. Repertoires were generated with immunoSEQ multiplex PCR, while TCRdb's copy carries only in-frame clones and drops some. The sample includes around 100,000 clones, more than 85% of them seen just once. Specimen: peripheral blood. The receptor set was obtained from a man between 18 and 29 years old with acute or convalescent COVID-19.

The CDR3 here is CASSLKVRGAVGYTF. The CDR3 bases are TGTGCCAGCAGTCTGAAAGTTCGGGGGGCTGTTGGCTACACCTTC. The chain links TRBV7-8 to TRBJ1-2; possible D gene TRBD1, 6 bases. Trimming removed 6 bases at V and 7 bases at J, with 21 bases between. Germline V CDR1 and CDR2: SGHVS, FQNEAQ. This CDR3 has 15 residues.

A few counts support this clone. V usage is TRBV7-4 and J usage is TRBJ2-7, with TRBD2 identical over 12 bases. Germline lookup yields CDR1 SGHVT and CDR2 SQSDAQ. The CDR3 has 16 amino acids. With V trimmed by 3 bases and J by 2 bases, 5 bases remained unmatched. The CDR3 nucleotides are TGTGCCAGCAGCTTTCTAGCGGGGGGGTCCACCTACGAGCAGTACTTC. It is translated as CASSFLAGGSTYEQYF.